The rows below give T cell receptor beta chains drawn from one sample of a study of shared clonotypes between healthy human individuals. The assay was immunoSEQ multiplex PCR, and TCRdb's table has in-frame clones only and misses some. The sample gives approximately 2,200,000 clones, 93% of which show up once; around 1.7% is in the top ten. Sequencing used naive CD8+ T cells from PBMCs. The receptors here all came from a man between 18 and 35 years old in good health. Some clones in this sample may be carry-over from other donors' samples. CDR3s include the opening cysteine and the closing phenylalanine or tryptophan. The order of the fields is clone size, J gene, D gene, V gene, CDR3 DNA, CDR3 protein. The D gene is left open where the match is weak. Some rows have no size entry. The others give once, few or many, or a class for an expanded clone.

>.|TRBJ2-1|TRBD2|TRBV29-1
TGCAGCGTTGAAGATCTGCTGGTAGCGGGAGAGCAGTTCTTC
CSVEDLLVAGEQFF
>once|TRBJ2-5|.|TRBV9
TGTGCCAGCAGCTCCCAGGGGCTGCGACAAGAGACCCAGTACTTC
CASSSQGLRQETQYF
>.|TRBJ2-7|.|TRBV13
TGTGCCAGCAGCTTTCTTAGCCATAAACTTTACGAGCAGTACTTC
CASSFLSHKLYEQYF
>.|TRBJ1-5|.|TRBV9
TGTGCCAGCAGCGAGCGAGATAGCAATCAGCCCCAGCATTTT
CASSERDSNQPQHF
>.|TRBJ2-6|.|TRBV9
TGTGCCAGCAGTGACCTTGGGCGGGACGCCTCTGGGGCCAACGTCCTGACTTTC
CASSDLGRDASGANVLTF
>few|TRBJ1-4|TRBD1|TRBV25-1
TGTGCCAGTACCGAACTCACAGGGGAGAAACTGTTTTTT
CASTELTGEKLFF
>.|TRBJ2-1|.|TRBV9
TGTGCCAGCAGCGTAGCCGGGGCCAGGAGGTACAATGAGCAGTTCTTC
CASSVAGARRYNEQFF
>.|TRBJ2-1|.|TRBV7-6
TGTGCCAGCAGCTTAGTGGATACCCCGAGCAATGAGCAGTTCTTC
CASSLVDTPSNEQFF
>.|TRBJ2-5|.|TRBV5-1
TGCGCCAGCAGCTTGTCCTTCAGGGGGCGGGAGGAGACCCAGTACTTC
CASSLSFRGREETQYF
>.|TRBJ2-1|.|TRBV29-1
TGCAGCGTTGTTGCGTGGGGTCCTGATGAGCAGTTCTTC
CSVVAWGPDEQFF
>.|TRBJ2-5|.|TRBV19
TGTGCCAGTAGTATAGGGGCCGGGAGCGTGCAAGAGACCCAGTACTTC
CASSIGAGSVQETQYF
>once|TRBJ2-5|.|TRBV5-6
TGTGCCAGCAGCTTTTGGAGACCCGCGGACCGAAAAGAGACCCAGTACTTC
CASSFWRPADRKETQYF
>.|TRBJ1-1|TRBD1|TRBV10-3
TGTGCCATCAACCCAGGGGGGGTGAACACTGAAGCTTTCTTT
CAINPGGVNTEAFF
>.|TRBJ2-7|.|TRBV11-1
TGTGCCAGCAGCTTACGGCGGGTTTCCTACGAGCAGTACTTC
CASSLRRVSYEQYF
>.|TRBJ2-1|.|TRBV9
TGTGCCAGCAGCGACAGGCTTTCCTACAATGAGCAGTTCTTC
CASSDRLSYNEQFF
>.|TRBJ2-1|.|TRBV11-3
TGTGCCAGCAGCTCTAGTGGGGACAATGAGCAGTTCTTC
CASSSSGDNEQFF
>.|TRBJ2-3|.|TRBV9
TGTGCCAGCAGCGTAGAAGGACCCCGCACAGATACGCAGTATTTT
CASSVEGPRTDTQYF
>.|TRBJ1-2|.|TRBV6-4
TGTGCCAGCAGTTACTCGGGACCCAACTATGGCTACACCTTC
CASSYSGPNYGYTF
>.|TRBJ2-7|TRBD1|TRBV28
TGTGCCAGCATGCCCGGGACAGCCAGCTACGAGCAGTACTTC
CASMPGTASYEQYF
>.|TRBJ2-7|TRBD2|TRBV4-3
TGCGCCAGCAGCCAAGGACTAGCGGGACCAGCCTACGAGCAGTACTTC
CASSQGLAGPAYEQYF
>.|TRBJ1-5|.|TRBV27
TGTGCCAGCATGCCGAGAGGGGGACAGCCCCAGCATTTT
CASMPRGGQPQHF
>.|TRBJ1-2|TRBD1|TRBV9
TGTGCCAGCAGCCAGACCACAGGGGGGGATGGCTACACCTTC
CASSQTTGGDGYTF
>.|TRBJ2-7|TRBD1|TRBV2
TGTGCCAGCAGGGATGGGACAGGGGGGCCCTACGAGCAGTACTTC
CASRDGTGGPYEQYF
>.|TRBJ2-2|TRBD1|TRBV7-9
TGTGCCAGCAGCATGGGACAGGGAAACACCGGGGAGCTGTTTTTT
CASSMGQGNTGELFF
>.|TRBJ2-5|TRBD1|TRBV7-6
TGTGCCAGCAGCGCGCGGGACAGGGGGGGCCAAGAGACCCAGTACTTC
CASSARDRGGQETQYF
>few|TRBJ1-1|.|TRBV30
TGTGCCTGGAGTGTGGCAGGGGCCACTGAAGCTTTCTTT
CAWSVAGATEAFF
>.|TRBJ2-6|.|TRBV27
TGTGCCAGCAGTCCCCCTCGGGGCTCTGGGGCCAACGTCCTGACTTTC
CASSPPRGSGANVLTF
>once|TRBJ2-7|TRBD1|TRBV7-2
TGTGCCAGCAGCTTAGCGACAGGGGGTTCCTACGAGCAGTACTTC
CASSLATGGSYEQYF
>.|TRBJ2-2|TRBD2|TRBV28
TGTGCCAGCAACACCCTGGTCGGGACTACGAACACCGGGGAGCTGTTTTTT
CASNTLVGTTNTGELFF
>.|TRBJ2-7|TRBD1|TRBV6-5
TGTGCCAGCAGTTACCGAGGACAGGGCGGGTACGAGCAGTACTTC
CASSYRGQGGYEQYF
>.|TRBJ2-1|.|TRBV9
TGTGCCAGCAGCGTAGCTGCAGCGGGCCGCAATGAGCAGTTCTTC
CASSVAAAGRNEQFF